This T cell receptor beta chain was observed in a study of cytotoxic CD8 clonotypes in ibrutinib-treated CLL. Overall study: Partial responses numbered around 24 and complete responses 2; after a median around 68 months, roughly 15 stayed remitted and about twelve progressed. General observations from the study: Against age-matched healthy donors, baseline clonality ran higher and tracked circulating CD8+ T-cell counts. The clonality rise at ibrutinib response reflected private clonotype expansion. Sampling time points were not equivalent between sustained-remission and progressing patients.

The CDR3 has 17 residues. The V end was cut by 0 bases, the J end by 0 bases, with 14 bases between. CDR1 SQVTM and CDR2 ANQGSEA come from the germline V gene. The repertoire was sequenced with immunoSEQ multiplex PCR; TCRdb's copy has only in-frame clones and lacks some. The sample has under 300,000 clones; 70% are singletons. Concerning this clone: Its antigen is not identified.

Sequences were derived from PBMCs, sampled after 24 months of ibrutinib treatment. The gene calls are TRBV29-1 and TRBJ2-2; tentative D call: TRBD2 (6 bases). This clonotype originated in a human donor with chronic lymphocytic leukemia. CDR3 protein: CSVEDRSGTPNTGELFF. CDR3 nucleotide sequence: TGCAGCGTTGAAGATCGTTCAGGGACTCCGAACACCGGGGAGCTGTTTTTT.